A selection of T cell receptor beta chains follows, all from one sample in a study of blood T cell repertoires in COVID-19. Measured with immunoSEQ multiplex PCR; TCRdb has only the in-frame clones, and not every one. Here the sample spans about 300,000 clones, around 84% being singletons. The specimen was peripheral blood. These TCRs come from a man aged 65 to 85 with acute or convalescent COVID-19. Both conserved end residues are part of each CDR3. A D gene is named only where the DNA matches it firmly.

d_call	v_call	j_call	cdr3_aa
NA	TRBV18	TRBJ1-1	CASSPIPTEYTEAFF
TRBD2	TRBV4-2	TRBJ2-5	CASSQSSGRSETQYF
TRBD1	TRBV24-1	TRBJ1-5	CATQGAPGNQPQHF
TRBD1	TRBV7-2	TRBJ2-2	CASSTRRDRVTGELFF
NA	TRBV5-1	TRBJ2-5	CASSWRGQTSQETQYF
NA	TRBV7-9	TRBJ2-3	CASRLGGIGADTQYF
TRBD1	TRBV10-3	TRBJ2-1	CAIREGTGIGEQFF
TRBD1	TRBV9	TRBJ2-7	CASSLGTDYEQYF
TRBD2	TRBV28	TRBJ2-7	CASRYSGLAGGSSEQYF
NA	TRBV18	TRBJ2-1	CASSPGRNEQFF
TRBD1	TRBV30	TRBJ1-2	CACKTGGYGYTF
TRBD1	TRBV29-1	TRBJ2-1	CSVNRDRGYNEQFF
NA	TRBV18	TRBJ1-2	CASSPGRQGSGYTF
NA	TRBV6-4	TRBJ1-1	CASSDNRGLPFF
NA	TRBV7-6	TRBJ2-7	CASSPGEGTYEQYF
TRBD2	TRBV4-1	TRBJ2-2	CASSQVVAGGSGELFF